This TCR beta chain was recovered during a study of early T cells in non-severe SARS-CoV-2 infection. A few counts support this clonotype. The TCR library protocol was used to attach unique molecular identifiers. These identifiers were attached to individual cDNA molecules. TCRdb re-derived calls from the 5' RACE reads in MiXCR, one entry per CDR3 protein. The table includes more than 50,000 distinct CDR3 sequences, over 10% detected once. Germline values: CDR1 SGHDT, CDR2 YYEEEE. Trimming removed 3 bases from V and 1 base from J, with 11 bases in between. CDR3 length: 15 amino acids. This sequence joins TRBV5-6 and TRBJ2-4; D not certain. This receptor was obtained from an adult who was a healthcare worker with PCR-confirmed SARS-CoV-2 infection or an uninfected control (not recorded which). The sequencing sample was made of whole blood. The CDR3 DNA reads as TGTGCCAGCAGCTCCACACTCGGGGCCAAAAACATTCAGTACTTC. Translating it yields CASSSTLGAKNIQYF.